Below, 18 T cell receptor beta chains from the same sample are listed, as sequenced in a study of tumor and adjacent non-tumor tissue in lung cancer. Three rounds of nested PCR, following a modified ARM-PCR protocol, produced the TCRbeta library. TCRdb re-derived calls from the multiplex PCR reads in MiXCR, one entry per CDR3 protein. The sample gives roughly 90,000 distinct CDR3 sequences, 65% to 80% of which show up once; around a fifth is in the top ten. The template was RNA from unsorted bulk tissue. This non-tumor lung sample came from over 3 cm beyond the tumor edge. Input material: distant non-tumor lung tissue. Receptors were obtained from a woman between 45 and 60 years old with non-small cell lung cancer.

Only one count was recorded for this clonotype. CDR3 amino acids: CASSRLLLEGVPGELFF. The CDR3 nucleotides read TGTGCCAGCAGTCGGTTGTTACTAGAGGGCGTCCCCGGGGAGCTGTTTTTT. J is TRBJ2-2 and V is TRBV6-5; tentative D call: TRBD2 (5 bases). Looked up from germline, CDR1 is MNHEY and CDR2 is SVGAGI. V was cut by 5 bases and J by 6 bases, with 22 bases left in between. The CDR3 loop spans 17 amino acids.

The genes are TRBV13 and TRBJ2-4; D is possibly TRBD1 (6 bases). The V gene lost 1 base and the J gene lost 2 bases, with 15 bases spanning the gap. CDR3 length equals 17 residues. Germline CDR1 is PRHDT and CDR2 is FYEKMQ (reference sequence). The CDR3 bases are TGTGCCAGCAGCTTAGAAACAGGGCCGCACACCAAAAACATTCAGTACTTC. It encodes CASSLETGPHTKNIQYF.

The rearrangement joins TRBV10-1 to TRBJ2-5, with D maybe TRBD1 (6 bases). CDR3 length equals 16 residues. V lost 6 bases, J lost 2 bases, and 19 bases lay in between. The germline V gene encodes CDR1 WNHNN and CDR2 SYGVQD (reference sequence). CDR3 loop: CASSDRNREEQETQYF. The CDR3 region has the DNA TGCGCCAGCAGCGACCGTAACAGGGAAGAGCAAGAGACCCAGTACTTC.

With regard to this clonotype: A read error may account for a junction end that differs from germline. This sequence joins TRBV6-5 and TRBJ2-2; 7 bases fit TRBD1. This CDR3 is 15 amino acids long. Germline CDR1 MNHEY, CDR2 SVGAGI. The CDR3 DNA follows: TGTGCCAGCCGTTACTCAGGGGGAGCCACCGGGGAGCTATTTTTT. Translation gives CASRYSGGATGELFF.

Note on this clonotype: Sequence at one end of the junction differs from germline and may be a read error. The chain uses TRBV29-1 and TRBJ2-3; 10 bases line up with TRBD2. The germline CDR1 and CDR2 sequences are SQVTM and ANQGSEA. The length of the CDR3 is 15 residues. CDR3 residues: CSVVLAGARTDMQYF. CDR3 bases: TGCAGCGTGGTGCTAGCGGGAGCCCGCACAGATATGCAGTATTTC.

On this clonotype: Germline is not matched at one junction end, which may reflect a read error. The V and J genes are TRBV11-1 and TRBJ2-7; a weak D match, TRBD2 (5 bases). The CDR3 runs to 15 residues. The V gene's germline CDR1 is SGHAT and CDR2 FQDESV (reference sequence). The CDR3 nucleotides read TGTGTCAGCAGCTTATTCGGACTGGGTTTAGACGAGCAGTACTTC. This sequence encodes CVSSLFGLGLDEQYF.

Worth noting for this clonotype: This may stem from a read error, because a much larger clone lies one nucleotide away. This CDR3 is CARSQGSWGRLETQYF. CDR3 in DNA: TGTGCCAGGAGCCAAGGAAGCTGGGGGCGCTTAGAGACCCAGTACTTC. The chain carries TRBV14 and TRBJ2-5; perhaps TRBD1 as D (6 bases). The germline V gene encodes CDR1 SGHDN and CDR2 FVKESK. There are 16 residues in the CDR3.

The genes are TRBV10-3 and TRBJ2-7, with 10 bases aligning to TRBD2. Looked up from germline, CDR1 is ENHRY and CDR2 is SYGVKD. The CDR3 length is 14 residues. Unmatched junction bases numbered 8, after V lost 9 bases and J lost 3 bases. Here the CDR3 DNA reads TGTGCCATAGCGGGAGGGCCGAACAACTACGAGCAGTACTTC. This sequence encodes CAIAGGPNNYEQYF.

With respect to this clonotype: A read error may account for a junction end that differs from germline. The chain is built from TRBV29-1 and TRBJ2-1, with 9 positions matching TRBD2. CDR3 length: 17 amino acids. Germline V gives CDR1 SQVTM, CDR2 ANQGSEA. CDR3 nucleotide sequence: TGCAGCGTTGAGGAAGCCGCGGGAGGGTCTCCTACCAATGATCAGTTCTTC. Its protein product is CSVEEAAGGSPTNDQFF.

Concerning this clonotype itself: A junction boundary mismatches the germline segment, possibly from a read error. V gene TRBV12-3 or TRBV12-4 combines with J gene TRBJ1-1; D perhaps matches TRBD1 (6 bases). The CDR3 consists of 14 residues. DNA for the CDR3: TGTGGCAGCAGCCCACAGGGTGAGAACACTGACGCTTTCTTT. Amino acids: CGSSPQGENTDAFF.

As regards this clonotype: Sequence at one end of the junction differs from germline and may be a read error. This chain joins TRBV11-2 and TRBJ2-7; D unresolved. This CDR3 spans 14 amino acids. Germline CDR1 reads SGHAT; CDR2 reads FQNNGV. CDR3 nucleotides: TGTGCCAGCAGCATAGAGTCGAGGCCGGGCGAACAGTACTTC. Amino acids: CASSIESRPGEQYF.

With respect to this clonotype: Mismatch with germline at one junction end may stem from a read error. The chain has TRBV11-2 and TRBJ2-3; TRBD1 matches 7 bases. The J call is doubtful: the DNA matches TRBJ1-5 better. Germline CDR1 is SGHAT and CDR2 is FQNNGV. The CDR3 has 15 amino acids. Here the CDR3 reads CVSRHDRASTDTQHF. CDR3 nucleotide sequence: TGTGTCAGCAGACATGACAGGGCTAGCACAGATACGCAGCATTTT.

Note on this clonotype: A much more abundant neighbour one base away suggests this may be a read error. CDR3 in amino acids: CVSSFVGVAFF. In DNA form, the CDR3 reads TGTGTCAGCAGTTTCGTCGGGGTTGCTTTCTTT. The chain carries TRBV27 and TRBJ1-1; D not resolved. The length of the CDR3 is 11 residues. Germline V gene lookup returns CDR1 MNHEY and CDR2 SMNVEV (reference sequence).

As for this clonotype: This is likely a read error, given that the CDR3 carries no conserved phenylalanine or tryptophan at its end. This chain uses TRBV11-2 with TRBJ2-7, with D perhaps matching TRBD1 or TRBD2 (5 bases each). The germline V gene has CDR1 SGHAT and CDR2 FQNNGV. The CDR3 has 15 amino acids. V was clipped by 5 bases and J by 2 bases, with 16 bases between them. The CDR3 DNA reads TGTGCCAGCAGCACCGGGGCAGGGCGTACCTACGAGCAGTACTTA. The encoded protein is CASSTGAGRTYEQYL.

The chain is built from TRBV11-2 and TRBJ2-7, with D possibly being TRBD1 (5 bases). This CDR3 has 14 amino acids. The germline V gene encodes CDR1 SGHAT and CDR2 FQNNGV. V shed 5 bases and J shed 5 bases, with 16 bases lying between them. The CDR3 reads CASSLTDTAHEQYF. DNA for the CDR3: TGTGCCAGCAGCCTGACAGATACTGCCCACGAGCAGTACTTC.

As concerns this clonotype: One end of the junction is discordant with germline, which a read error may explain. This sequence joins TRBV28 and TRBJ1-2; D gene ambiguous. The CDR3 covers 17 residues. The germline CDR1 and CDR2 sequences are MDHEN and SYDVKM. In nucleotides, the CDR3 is TGTGGCAGCAGTTTTTGGGCTACGCGTGACAAAAACTATGGCTACACCTTT. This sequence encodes CGSSFWATRDKNYGYTF.

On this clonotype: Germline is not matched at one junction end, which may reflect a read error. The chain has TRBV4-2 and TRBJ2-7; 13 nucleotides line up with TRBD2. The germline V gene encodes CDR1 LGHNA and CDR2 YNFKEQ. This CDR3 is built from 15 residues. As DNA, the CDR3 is TGTGGCAGCAGCCAGGGGACTAGCGGGGAATACGAGCAATACTTC. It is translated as CGSSQGTSGEYEQYF.

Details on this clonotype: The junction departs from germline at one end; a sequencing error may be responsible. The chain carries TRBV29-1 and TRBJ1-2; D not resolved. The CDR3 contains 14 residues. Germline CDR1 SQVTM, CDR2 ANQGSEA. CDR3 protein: CSVLPLTTNYDYTF. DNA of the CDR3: TGCAGCGTCCTCCCCCTGACGACTAACTATGACTACACCTTC. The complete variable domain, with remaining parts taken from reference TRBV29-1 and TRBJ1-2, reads SAVISQKPSRDICQRGTSLTIQCQVDSQVTMMFWYRQQPGQSLTLIATANQGSEATYESGFVIDKFPISRPNLTFSTLTVSNMSPEDSSIYLCSVLPLTTNYDYTFGSGTRLTVV.